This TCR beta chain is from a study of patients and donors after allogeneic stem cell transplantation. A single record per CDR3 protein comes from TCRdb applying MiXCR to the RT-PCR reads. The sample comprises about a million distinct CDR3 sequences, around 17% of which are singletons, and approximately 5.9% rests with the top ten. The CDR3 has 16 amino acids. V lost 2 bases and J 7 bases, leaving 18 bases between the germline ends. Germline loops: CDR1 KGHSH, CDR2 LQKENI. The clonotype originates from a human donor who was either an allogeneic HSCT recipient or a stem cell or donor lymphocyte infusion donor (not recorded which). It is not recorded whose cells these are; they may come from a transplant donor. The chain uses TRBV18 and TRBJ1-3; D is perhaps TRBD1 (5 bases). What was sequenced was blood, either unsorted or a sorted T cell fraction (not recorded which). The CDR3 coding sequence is TGTGCCAGCTCACCAGTCGGGGGACCCGGGACGAACACCATATATTTT. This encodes CASSPVGGPGTNTIYF.